Sequencing of this T cell receptor (beta chain) was carried out in a study of T cells in localized non-small cell lung cancer. Overall study findings and caveats: Adjacent lung was found to contain a median approximately 50 of the top 100 tumor clones.

Repertoires were generated with immunoSEQ multiplex PCR, while TCRdb's copy carries only in-frame clones and drops some. This table has about 64,000 clones, 75% to 85% appearing once. Worth noting for this clone: Its antigen is unknown.

V lost 3 bases, J lost 2 bases, and 2 bases stayed unmatched. The length of the CDR3 is 15 residues. The germline V gene encodes CDR1 SGHTA and CDR2 FQGNSA. This sequence originates from a man aged 40-75 years with stage II lung adenocarcinoma. V gene TRBV7-2 combines with J gene TRBJ2-7; TRBD1 aligns across 12 bases. Sequenced material: PBMCs, taken before any cancer treatment. This chain's CDR3 is CASSFRDRGPYEQYF. CDR3 in DNA: TGTGCCAGCAGCTTCCGGGACAGGGGGCCCTACGAGCAGTACTTC.